This TCR beta chain originates from a study of post-analysis software for immune sequencing data. Study information: Courses of disease covered relapsing-remitting, secondary progressive and progressive-relapsing multiple sclerosis. Findings and limits, study-wide: Higher frequency in patients than in controls was seen for roughly 5 TRBV segments, with TRBV5-6, TRBV5-1 and TRBV20-1 among them. F measure showed strong co-clustering of same-batch samples.

About this clonotype: Antigen unknown.

Unique molecular identifiers had been added to the TCR beta cDNA libraries. When about 0.95 to 10 million T cells were used, they gave approximately 450,000 cDNA molecules. Via MiXCR, TCRdb re-called the PCR reads, giving one row per CDR3 protein. The data hold approximately 630,000 distinct CDR3 sequences, with approximately 59% observed a single time. This CDR3 spans 14 amino acids. V was cut by 4 bases and J by 8 bases, with 15 bases left in between. Per germline, CDR1 SGHAT and CDR2 FQNNGV. Sequenced: blood. The chain employs TRBV11-2 and TRBJ2-1; D remains ambiguous. This TCR was recovered from a girl aged 2-10 years with multiple sclerosis. CDR3 coding DNA: TGTGCCAGCAGCTCCTCCCCTGTAGCCTATGAGCAGTTCTTC. Its protein product is CASSSSPVAYEQFF.